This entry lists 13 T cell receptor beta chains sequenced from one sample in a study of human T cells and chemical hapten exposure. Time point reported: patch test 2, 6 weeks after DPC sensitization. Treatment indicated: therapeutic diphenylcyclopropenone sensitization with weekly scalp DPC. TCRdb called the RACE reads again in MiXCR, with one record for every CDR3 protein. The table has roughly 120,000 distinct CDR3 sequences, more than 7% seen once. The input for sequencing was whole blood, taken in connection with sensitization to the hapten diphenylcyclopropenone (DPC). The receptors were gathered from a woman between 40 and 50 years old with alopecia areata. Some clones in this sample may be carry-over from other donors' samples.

The CDR3 is CASSDRDRGLGNQPQHF. In nucleotides, the CDR3 is TGTGCCAGCAGTGACCGGGACAGGGGGCTCGGCAATCAGCCCCAGCATTTT. This sequence joins TRBV6-6 and TRBJ1-5, with TRBD1 matching over 12 bases. This CDR3 has 17 amino acids. With V trimmed by 5 bases and J by 2 bases, 7 bases remained unmatched. Germline V CDR1 and CDR2: MNHNY, SVGAGI (reference sequence).

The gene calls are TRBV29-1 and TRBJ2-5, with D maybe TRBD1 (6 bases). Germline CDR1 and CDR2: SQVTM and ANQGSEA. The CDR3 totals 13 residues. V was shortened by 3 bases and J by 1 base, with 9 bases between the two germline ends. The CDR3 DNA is TGCAGCGTTGACAGGGGATCCCAAGAGACCCAGTACTTC. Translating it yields CSVDRGSQETQYF.

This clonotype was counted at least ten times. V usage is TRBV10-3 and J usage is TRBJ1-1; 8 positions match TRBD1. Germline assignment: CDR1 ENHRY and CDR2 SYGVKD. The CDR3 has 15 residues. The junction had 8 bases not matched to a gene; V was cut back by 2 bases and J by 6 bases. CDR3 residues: CAISESPGGNAEAFF. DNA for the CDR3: TGTGCCATCAGTGAGAGCCCAGGGGGCAATGCTGAAGCTTTCTTT.

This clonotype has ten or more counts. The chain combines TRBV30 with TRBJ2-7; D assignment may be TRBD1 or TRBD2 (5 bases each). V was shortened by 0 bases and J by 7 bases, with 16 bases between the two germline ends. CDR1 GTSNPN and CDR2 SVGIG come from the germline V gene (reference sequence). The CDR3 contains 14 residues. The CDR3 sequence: CAWSVSGTIWEQYF. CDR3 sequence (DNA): TGTGCCTGGAGTGTTTCTGGGACCATCTGGGAGCAGTACTTC.

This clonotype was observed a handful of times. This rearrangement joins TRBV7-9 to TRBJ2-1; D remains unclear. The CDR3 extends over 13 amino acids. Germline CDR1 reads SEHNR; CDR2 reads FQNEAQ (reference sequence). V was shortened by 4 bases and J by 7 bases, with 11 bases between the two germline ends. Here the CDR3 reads CASSWVRGNEQFF. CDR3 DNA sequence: TGTGCCAGCAGCTGGGTTCGTGGGAATGAGCAGTTCTTC.

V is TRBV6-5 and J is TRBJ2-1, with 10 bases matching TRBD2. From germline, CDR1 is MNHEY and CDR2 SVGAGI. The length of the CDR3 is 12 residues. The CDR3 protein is CGGASGGPGIFF. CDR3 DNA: TGTGGTGGGGCTAGCGGGGGCCCCGGCATATTCTTC.

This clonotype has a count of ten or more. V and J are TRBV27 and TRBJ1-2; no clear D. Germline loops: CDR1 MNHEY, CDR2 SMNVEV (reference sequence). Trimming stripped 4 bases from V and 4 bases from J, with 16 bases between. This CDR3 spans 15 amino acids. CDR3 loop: CASSSLRVGSYGYTF. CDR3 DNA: TGTGCCAGCAGTTCGCTCCGCGTCGGCTCCTATGGCTACACCTTC.

CDR3 in amino acids: CASSFPGQGIPEAFF. The CDR3 nucleotides are TGCGCCAGCAGCTTTCCTGGACAGGGGATCCCTGAAGCTTTCTTT. The V and J genes are TRBV5-1 and TRBJ1-1, with 9 positions matching TRBD1. V dropped 2 bases and J dropped 6; count of bases not matched to a gene: 8. Germline V gives CDR1 SGHRS, CDR2 YFSETQ. The CDR3 consists of 15 residues.

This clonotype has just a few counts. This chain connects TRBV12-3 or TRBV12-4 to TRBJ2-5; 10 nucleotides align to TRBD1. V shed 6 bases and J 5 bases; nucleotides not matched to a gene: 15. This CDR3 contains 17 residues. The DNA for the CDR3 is TGTGCCAGCAGCCGCACAACACCGGGACAGGGGTTGGAGACCCAGTACTTC. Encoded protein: CASSRTTPGQGLETQYF.

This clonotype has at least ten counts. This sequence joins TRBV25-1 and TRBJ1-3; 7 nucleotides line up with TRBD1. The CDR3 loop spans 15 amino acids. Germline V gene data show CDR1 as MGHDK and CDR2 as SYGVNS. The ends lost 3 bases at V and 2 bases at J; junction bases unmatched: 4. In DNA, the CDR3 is TGTGCCAGCAGTGAGCCAACAGGGGCTGGAAACACCATATATTTT. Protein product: CASSEPTGAGNTIYF.

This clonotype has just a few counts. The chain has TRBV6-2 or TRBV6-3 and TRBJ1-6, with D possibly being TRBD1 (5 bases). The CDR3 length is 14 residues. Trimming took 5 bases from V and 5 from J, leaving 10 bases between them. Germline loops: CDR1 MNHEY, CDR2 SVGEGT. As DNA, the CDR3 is TGTGCCAGCAGTGGTCGACAGCATAATTCACCCCTCCACTTT. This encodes CASSGRQHNSPLHF.

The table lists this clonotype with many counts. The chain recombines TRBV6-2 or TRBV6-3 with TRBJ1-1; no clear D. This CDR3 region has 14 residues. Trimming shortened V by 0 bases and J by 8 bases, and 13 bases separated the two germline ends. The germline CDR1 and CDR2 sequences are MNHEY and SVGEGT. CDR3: CASSYSYATLEAFF. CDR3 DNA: TGTGCCAGCAGTTACTCGTATGCGACCTTAGAAGCTTTCTTT.

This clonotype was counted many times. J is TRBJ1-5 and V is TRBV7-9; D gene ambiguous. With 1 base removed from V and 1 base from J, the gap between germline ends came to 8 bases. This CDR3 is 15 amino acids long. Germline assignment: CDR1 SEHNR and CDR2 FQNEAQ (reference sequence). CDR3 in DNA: TGTGCCAGCAGCTTAGGTGGAACGAGCAATCAGCCCCAGCATTTT. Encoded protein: CASSLGGTSNQPQHF.